The T cell receptor beta chain described here comes from a study of cytomegalovirus exposure and HLA in healthy donors. Across the whole study: Earlier, 100 million to 130 million unique TCR beta sequences were recovered from around 200 million T cells by an analysis. HLA-typed donors were the source of approximately 86 million unique TCRs held in an early data release.

V lost 2 bases to trimming and J lost 8 bases; unmatched junction nucleotides: 14. This CDR3 is 17 amino acids long. Germline V gene data show CDR1 as SGHDN and CDR2 as FVKESK. A remark on this clone: What it binds is not known.

Study-level points and caveats: Accurate prediction of most subjects' HLA-A and HLA-B alleles from TCR beta sequences was reported.

PCR amplification relied on 60 Vbeta primers (plus 13 Jbeta primers). Method: immunoSEQ multiplex PCR; TCRdb's copy keeps in-frame clones and lacks some. Among 85,000 to 130,000 clones listed, about 80% were seen once. Healthy bone marrow donors supplied every sample. The specimen sequenced was PBMCs. The TCR originated in a woman in her thirties or forties in good health and CMV-seronegative. The rearrangement links TRBV14 to TRBJ1-4; 7 bases fit TRBD1. CDR3 nucleotide sequence: TGTGCCAGCAGCCAAACATCCTTAGGCAGGGGGAACGAAAAACTGTTTTTT. Its protein is CASSQTSLGRGNEKLFF.